This TCR beta chain was retrieved from a study of T-cell reconstitution after alpha-beta-depleted transplantation in children. CDR3 length equals 13 residues. The V gene's germline CDR1 is SQVTM and CDR2 ANQGSEA. Trimming removed 4 bases from V and 7 bases from J, with 13 bases in between. This sample's TCRbeta library carried unique molecular identifier barcodes. TCRdb re-called the PCR reads with MiXCR, one entry per CDR3 protein. The sample yields 170,000 or so distinct CDR3 sequences, around 7% seen once. The chain uses TRBV29-1 and TRBJ1-4; D is undetermined. This material consisted of PBMCs from the stem cell graft donor, taken from the stem cell graft. The TCR sequence derives from a human donor who donated a stem cell graft to a child with Wiskott-Aldrich syndrome. CDR3 protein: CSVGITLVEKLFF. The CDR3 region has the DNA TGCAGCGTTGGGATAACCTTAGTTGAAAAACTGTTTTTT. Full variable domain (rest looked up from reference TRBV29-1 and TRBJ1-4): SAVISQKPSRDICQRGTSLTIQCQVDSQVTMMFWYRQQPGQSLTLIATANQGSEATYESGFVIDKFPISRPNLTFSTLTVSNMSPEDSSIYLCSVGITLVEKLFFGSGTQLSVL.